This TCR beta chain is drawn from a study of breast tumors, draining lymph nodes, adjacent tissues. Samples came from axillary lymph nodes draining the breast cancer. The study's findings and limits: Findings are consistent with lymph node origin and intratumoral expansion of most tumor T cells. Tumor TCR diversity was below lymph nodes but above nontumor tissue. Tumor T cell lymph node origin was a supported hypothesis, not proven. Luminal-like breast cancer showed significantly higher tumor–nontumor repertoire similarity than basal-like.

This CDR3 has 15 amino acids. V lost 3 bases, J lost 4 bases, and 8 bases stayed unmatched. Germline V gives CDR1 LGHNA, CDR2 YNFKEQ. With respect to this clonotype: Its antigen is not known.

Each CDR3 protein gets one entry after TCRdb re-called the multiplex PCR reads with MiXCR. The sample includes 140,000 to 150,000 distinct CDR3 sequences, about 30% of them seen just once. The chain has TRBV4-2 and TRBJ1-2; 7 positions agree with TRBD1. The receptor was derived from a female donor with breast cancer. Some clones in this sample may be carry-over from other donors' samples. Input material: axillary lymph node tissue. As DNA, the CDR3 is TGTGCCAGCAGCCAGCCCCGGACAGGTTCCTATGGCTACACCTTC. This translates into CASSQPRTGSYGYTF.